Included here is one TCR beta chain sequence, with context. This may be a read error: a much more frequent sequence differs by one nucleotide. These data belong to a study of blood T cells in healthy people across ages. The germline V gene has CDR1 SGHAT and CDR2 FQNNGV. This CDR3 is 15 amino acids long. With a J-beta primer mix and a sample-barcoded 5' primer, a second PCR ran about 6 to 11 cycles. TCRdb re-analysed the 5' RACE reads in MiXCR, keeping a single row per CDR3 protein. The sample has fewer than 1.5 million distinct CDR3 sequences, approximately 42% seen once. The sample taken for sequencing was blood. This TCR was recovered from a young woman in good health. The chain carries TRBV11-2 and TRBJ1-1; D gene uncertain. In nucleotides, the CDR3 is TGTGCCGGCAGCTTAGATCCCGGGCCCAACACTGAAGCTTTCTTT. It is translated as CAGSLDPGPNTEAFF.